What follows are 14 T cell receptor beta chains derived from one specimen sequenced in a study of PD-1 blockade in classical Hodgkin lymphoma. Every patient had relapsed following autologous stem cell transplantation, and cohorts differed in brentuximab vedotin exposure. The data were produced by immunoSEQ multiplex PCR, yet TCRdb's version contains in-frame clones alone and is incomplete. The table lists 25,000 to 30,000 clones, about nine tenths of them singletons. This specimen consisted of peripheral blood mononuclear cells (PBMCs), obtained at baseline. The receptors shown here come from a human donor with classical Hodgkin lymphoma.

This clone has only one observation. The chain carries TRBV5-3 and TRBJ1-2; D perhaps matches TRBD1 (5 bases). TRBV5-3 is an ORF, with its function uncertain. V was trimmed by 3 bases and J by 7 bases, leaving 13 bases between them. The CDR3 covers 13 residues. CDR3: CARSSQGCGGYTF. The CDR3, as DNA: TGTGCCAGAAGCTCCCAGGGATGTGGTGGCTACACCTTC.

The CDR3 bases are TGTGCCAGCAGCCCGTCGACAGGGGGCTTTACTGAAGCTTTCTTT. Residues: CASSPSTGGFTEAFF. The V gene is TRBV7-3, the J gene TRBJ1-1; 10 positions match TRBD1. Germline V gene data show CDR1 as SGHTA and CDR2 as FQGTGA. This CDR3 has 15 amino acids. V lost 5 bases and J lost 5; bases outside the gene matches: 8.

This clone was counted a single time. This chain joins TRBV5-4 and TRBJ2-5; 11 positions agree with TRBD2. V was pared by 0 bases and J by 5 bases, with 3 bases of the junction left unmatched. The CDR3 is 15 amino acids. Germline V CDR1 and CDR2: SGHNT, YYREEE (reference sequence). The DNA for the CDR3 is TGTGCCAGCAGCTTGGGTAGCGGGGGGGAGGAGACCCAGTACTTC. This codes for CASSLGSGGEETQYF.

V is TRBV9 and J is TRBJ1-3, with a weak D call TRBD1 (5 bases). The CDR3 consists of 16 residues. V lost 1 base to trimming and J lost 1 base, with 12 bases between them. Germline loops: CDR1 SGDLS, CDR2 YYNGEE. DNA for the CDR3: TGTGCCAGCAGCGTATCGGGGGTTAGTTCTGGAAACACCATATATTTT. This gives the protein CASSVSGVSSGNTIYF.

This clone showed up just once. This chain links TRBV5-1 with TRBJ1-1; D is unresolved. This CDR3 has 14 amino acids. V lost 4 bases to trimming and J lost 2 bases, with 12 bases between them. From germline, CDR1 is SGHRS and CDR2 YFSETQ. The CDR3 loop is CASSLRSGNTEAFF. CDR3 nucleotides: TGCGCCAGCAGCCTCAGGTCGGGAAACACTGAAGCTTTCTTT.

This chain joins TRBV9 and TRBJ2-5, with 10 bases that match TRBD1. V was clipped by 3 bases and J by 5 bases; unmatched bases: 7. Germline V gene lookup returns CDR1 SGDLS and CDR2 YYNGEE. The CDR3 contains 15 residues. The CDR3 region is CASSGRDRGHETQYF. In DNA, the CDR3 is TGTGCCAGCAGCGGCCGGGACAGGGGTCATGAGACCCAGTACTTC. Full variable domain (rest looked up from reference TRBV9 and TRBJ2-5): DSGVTQTPKHLITATGQRVTLRCSPRSGDLSVYWYQQSLDQGLQFLIQYYNGEERAKGNILERFSAQQFPDLHSELNLSSLELGDSALYFCASSGRDRGHETQYFGPGTRLLVL.

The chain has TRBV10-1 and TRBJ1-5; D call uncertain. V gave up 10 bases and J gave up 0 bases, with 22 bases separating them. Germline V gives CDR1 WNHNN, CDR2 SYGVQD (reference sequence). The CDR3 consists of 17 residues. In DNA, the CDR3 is TGCGCCATGCTTTTTGGACGGGATAGAACTAGCAATCAGCCCCAGCATTTT. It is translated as CAMLFGRDRTSNQPQHF.

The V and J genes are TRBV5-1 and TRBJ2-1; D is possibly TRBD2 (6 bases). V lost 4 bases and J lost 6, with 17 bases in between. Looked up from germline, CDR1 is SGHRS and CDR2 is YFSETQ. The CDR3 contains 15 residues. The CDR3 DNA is TGCGCCAGCAGCCTCGGGATTCACGGGGGCAATGAGCAGTTCTTC. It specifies CASSLGIHGGNEQFF.

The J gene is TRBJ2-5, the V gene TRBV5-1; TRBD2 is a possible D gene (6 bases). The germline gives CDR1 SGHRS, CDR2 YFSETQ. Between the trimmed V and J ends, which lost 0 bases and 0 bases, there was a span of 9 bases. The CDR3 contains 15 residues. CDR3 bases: TGCGCCAGCAGCTTGGGACCTAGCGACCAAGAGACCCAGTACTTC. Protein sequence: CASSLGPSDQETQYF. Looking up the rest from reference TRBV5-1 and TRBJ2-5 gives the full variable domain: KAGVTQTPRYLIKTRGQQVTLSCSPISGHRSVSWYQQTPGQGLQFLFEYFSETQRNKGNFPGRFSGRQFSNSRSEMNVSTLELGDSALYLCASSLGPSDQETQYFGPGTRLLVL.

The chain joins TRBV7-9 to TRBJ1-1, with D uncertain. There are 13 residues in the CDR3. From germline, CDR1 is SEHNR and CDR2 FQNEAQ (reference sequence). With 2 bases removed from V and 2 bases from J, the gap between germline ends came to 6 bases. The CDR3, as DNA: TGTGCCAGCAGCTTACTGACCAACACTGAAGCTTTCTTT. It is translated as CASSLLTNTEAFF.

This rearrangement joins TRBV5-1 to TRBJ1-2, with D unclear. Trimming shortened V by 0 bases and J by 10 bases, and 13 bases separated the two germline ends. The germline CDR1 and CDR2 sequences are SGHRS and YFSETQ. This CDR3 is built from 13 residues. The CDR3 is CASSLDVQAYYTF. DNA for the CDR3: TGCGCCAGCAGCTTGGACGTCCAGGCTTACTACACCTTC.

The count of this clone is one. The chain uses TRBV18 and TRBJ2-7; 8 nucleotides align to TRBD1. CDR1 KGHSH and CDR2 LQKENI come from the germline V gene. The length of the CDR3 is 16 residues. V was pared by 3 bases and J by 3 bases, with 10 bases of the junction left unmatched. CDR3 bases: TGTGCCAGCTCACCGGTAGAGGGACAGGCGAACTACGAGCAGTACTTC. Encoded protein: CASSPVEGQANYEQYF.

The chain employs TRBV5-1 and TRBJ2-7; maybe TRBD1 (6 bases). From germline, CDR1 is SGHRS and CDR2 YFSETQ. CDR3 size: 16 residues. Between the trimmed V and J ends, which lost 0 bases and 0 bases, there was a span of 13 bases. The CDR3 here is CASSLALGQLSYEQYF. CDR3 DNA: TGCGCCAGCAGCTTGGCCTTAGGACAGCTCTCCTACGAGCAGTACTTC.

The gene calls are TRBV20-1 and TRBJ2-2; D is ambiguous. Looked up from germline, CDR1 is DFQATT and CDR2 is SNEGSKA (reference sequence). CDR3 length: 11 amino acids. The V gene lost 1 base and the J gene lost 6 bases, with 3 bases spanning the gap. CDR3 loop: CSARVPGELFF. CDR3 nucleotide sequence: TGCAGTGCTAGAGTTCCCGGGGAGCTGTTTTTT.